Listed here are 3 T cell receptor beta chains from one sample, sequenced in a study of shared clonotypes between healthy human individuals. TCRdb keeps only in-frame clones here, not all; method: immunoSEQ multiplex PCR. The sample contains over a million clones, more than 60% of which appear only once. Sequenced: memory CD4+ T cells sorted from blood. The sample's subset: CD45RA-negative fraction. The receptors derive from a young man in good health.

This clone was detected many times. The V gene is TRBV19, the J gene TRBJ1-5; 7 bases fit TRBD1. CDR1 is LNHDA and CDR2 is SQIVND in the germline V gene (reference sequence). The J segment lost 1 base and the V segment lost 3 bases, leaving 9 bases of the junction unmatched. The CDR3 covers 17 residues. DNA of the CDR3: TGTGCCAGTAGTATCCCCGGGACAGTGGGGAGCAATCAGCCCCAGCATTTT. Protein sequence: CASSIPGTVGSNQPQHF.

This sequence joins TRBV11-2 and TRBJ1-3; no clear D gene. The CDR3 contains 17 residues. Between the trimmed V and J ends, which lost 2 bases and 0 bases, there was a span of 14 bases. Germline CDR1 is SGHAT and CDR2 is FQNNGV. The DNA for the CDR3 is TGTGCCAGCAGCTTATACACGGCCTTCTCCTCTGGAAACACCATATATTTT. Translation: CASSLYTAFSSGNTIYF.

Concerning this clone itself: Other DNA sequences in the sample encode the same CDR3. The V call is TRBV27, the J call TRBJ2-7; TRBD2 matches 8 bases. Germline values: CDR1 MNHEY, CDR2 SMNVEV (reference sequence). With V trimmed by 2 bases and J by 1 base, 4 bases remained unmatched. The CDR3 is 15 residues long. CDR3 DNA sequence: TGTGCCAGCAGTTTAACGGCTAGCGGGTCCTACGAGCAGTACTTC. Translation: CASSLTASGSYEQYF.